This TCR beta chain emerged from a study of CD8 T cells in ankylosing spondylitis. The study's findings and limits: The clones that were linked to disease were reported to be significantly enriched in matched synovial fluid samples from ankylosing spondylitis patients.

By quantitative 5'-RACE with molecular barcodes, the TCR beta libraries were made. TCRdb passed the 5' RACE reads through MiXCR, listing each CDR3 protein once. The sample shows under 250,000 distinct CDR3 sequences, 30% to 35% of them seen only once. The CDR3 sequence is 15 residues long. The V gene end was trimmed by 6 bases and the J gene end by 3 bases; junction bases not matched to a gene: 6. CDR1 MNHNS and CDR2 SASEGT come from the germline V gene. Of note for this clonotype: Its cognate antigen is unknown.

The source is a male donor with ankylosing spondylitis or in good health (not recorded which). The V gene is TRBV6-1, the J gene TRBJ2-5; 11 nucleotides align to TRBD2. The sample was blood, either unsorted or a sorted T cell fraction (not recorded which). This CDR3 is CASSRRLAGKETQYF. In DNA form, the CDR3 reads TGTGCCAGCAGCCGCCGACTAGCGGGGAAAGAGACCCAGTACTTC.